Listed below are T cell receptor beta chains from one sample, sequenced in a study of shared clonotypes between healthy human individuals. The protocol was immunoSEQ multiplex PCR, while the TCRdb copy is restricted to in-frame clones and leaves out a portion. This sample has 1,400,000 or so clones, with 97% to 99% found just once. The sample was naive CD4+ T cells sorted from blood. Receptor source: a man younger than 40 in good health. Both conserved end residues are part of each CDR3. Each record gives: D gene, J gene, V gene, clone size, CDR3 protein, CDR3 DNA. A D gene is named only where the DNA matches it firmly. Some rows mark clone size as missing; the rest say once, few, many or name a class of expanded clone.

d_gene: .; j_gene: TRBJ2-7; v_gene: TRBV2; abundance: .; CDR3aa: CASSEALWAYEQYF; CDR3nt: TGTGCCAGCAGTGAAGCGCTTTGGGCCTACGAGCAGTACTTC
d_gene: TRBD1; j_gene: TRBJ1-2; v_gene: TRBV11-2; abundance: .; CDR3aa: CASSPGTGYYGYTF; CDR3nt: TGTGCCAGCAGCCCCGGGACAGGGTACTATGGCTACACCTTC
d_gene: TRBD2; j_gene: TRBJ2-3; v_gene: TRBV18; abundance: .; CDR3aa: CASSPLSGRGADTQYF; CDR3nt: TGTGCCAGCTCACCACTTAGCGGGAGGGGAGCAGATACGCAGTATTTT
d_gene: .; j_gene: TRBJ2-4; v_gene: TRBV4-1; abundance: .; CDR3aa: CASSQLAGLAKNIQYF; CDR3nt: TGCGCCAGCAGCCAACTAGCCGGGCTAGCCAAAAACATTCAGTACTTC
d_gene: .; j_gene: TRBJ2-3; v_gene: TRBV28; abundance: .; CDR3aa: CASLEPGSTDTQYF; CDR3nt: TGTGCCAGCCTCGAGCCGGGCAGCACAGATACGCAGTATTTT
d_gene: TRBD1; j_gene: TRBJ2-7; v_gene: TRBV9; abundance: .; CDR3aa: CASTPTGSSYEQYF; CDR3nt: TGTGCCAGCACCCCGACAGGGAGCTCCTACGAGCAGTACTTC
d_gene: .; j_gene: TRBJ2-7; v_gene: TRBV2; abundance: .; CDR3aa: CASRRQFTYEQYF; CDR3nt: TGTGCCAGCAGACGACAGTTTACCTACGAGCAGTACTTC
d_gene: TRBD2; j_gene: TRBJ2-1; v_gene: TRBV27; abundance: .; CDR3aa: CASNLTAAGGPDNEQFF; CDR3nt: TGTGCCAGCAATTTGACTGCAGCGGGAGGGCCGGACAATGAGCAGTTCTTC
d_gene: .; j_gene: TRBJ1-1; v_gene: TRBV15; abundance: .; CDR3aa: CATSRDLGDAAFF; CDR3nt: TGTGCCACCAGCAGAGATCTTGGAGACGCGGCTTTCTTT
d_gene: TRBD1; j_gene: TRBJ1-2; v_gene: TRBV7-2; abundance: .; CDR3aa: CASSPTGQGGFGYTF; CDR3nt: TGTGCCAGCAGCCCTACGGGACAGGGAGGCTTTGGCTACACCTTC
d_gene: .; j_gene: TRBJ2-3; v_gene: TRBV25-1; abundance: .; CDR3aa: CASSDPSGRSTDTQYF; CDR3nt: TGTGCCAGCAGTGATCCCTCTGGACGCAGCACAGATACGCAGTATTTT
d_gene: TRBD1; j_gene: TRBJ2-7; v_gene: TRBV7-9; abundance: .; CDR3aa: CASSSINRGSHPYEQYF; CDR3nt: TGTGCCAGCAGCTCGATAAACAGGGGGTCCCATCCCTACGAGCAGTACTTC
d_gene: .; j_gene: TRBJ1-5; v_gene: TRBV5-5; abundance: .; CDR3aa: CASSLVGQPQHF; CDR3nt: TGTGCCAGCAGCTTGGTAGGACAGCCCCAGCATTTT
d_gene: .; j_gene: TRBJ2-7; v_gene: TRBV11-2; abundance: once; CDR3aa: CASSLVHEQYF; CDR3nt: TGTGCCAGCAGCTTAGTCCACGAGCAGTACTTC
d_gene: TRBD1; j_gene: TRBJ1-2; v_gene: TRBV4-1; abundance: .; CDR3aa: CASSQVGQGAKGYTF; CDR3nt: TGCGCCAGCAGCCAAGTAGGGCAGGGGGCAAAAGGCTACACCTTC
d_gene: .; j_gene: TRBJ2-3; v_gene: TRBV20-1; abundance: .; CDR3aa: CSARRGDTQYF; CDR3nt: TGCAGTGCTAGAAGAGGGGATACGCAGTATTTT
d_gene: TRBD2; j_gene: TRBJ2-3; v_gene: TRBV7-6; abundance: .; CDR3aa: CASSPLAGGSTDTQYF; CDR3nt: TGTGCCAGCAGCCCACTAGCGGGGGGAAGCACAGATACGCAGTATTTT
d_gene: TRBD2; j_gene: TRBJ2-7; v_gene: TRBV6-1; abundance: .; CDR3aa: CASSATSGLSYEQYF; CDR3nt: TGTGCCAGCAGCGCGACTAGCGGTCTCTCCTACGAGCAGTACTTC
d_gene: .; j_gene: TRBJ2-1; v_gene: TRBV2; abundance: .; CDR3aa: CASSERIWTAQLLNEQFF; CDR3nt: TGTGCCAGCAGTGAAAGGATTTGGACTGCACAACTATTAAATGAGCAGTTCTTC
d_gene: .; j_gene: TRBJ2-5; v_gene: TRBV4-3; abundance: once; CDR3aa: CASSQEGGETQYF; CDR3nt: TGCGCCAGCAGCCAAGAAGGGGGAGAGACCCAGTACTTC
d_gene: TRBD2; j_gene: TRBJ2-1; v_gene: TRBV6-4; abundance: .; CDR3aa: CASRGTSAYNEQFF; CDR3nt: TGTGCCAGCAGGGGGACTAGCGCTTACAATGAGCAGTTCTTC
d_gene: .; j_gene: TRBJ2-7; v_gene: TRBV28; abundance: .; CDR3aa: CASSLTGGYEQYF; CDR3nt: TGTGCCAGCAGCTTAACCGGGGGATACGAGCAGTACTTC
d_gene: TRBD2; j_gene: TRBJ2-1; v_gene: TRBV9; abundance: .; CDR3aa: CASSVGLVHEQFF; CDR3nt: TGTGCCAGCAGCGTGGGACTAGTGCATGAGCAGTTCTTC
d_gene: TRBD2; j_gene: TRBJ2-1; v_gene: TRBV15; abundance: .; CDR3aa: CATSRGREEVNEQFF; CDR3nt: TGTGCCACCAGCAGAGGGCGGGAGGAAGTCAATGAGCAGTTCTTC
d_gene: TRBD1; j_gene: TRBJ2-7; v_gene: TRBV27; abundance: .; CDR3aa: CASSGGQGQVGEQYF; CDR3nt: TGTGCCAGCAGTGGGGGACAGGGACAAGTGGGCGAGCAGTACTTC
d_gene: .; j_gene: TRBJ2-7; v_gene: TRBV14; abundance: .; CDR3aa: CASSPKLQGFEQYF; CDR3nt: TGTGCCAGCAGCCCGAAATTACAGGGTTTCGAGCAGTACTTC
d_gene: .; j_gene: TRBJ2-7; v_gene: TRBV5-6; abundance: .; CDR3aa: CASSSGGGINEQYF; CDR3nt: TGTGCCAGCAGCTCTGGAGGCGGAATAAACGAGCAGTACTTC
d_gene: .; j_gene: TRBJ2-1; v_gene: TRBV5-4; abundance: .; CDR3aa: CASSKVMGGKVSYNEQFF; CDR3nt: TGTGCCAGCAGCAAGGTAATGGGGGGAAAAGTCTCCTACAATGAGCAGTTCTTC
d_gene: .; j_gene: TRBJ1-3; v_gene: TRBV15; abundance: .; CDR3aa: CATSRDSPGAGNTIYF; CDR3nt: TGTGCCACCAGCAGAGATAGTCCTGGGGCTGGAAACACCATATATTTT
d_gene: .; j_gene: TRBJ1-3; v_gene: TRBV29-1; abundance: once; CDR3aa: CSVEDPLGPGNTIYF; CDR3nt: TGCAGCGTTGAAGATCCCTTAGGGCCTGGAAACACCATATATTTT
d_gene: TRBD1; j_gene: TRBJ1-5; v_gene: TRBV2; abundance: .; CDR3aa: CASRSHPGQEVKSNQPQHF; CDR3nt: TGTGCCAGCCGAAGCCACCCCGGACAGGAGGTGAAGAGCAATCAGCCCCAGCATTTT
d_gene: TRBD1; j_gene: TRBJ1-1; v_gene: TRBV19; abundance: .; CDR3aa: CASSIEPGQGEAFF; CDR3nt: TGTGCCAGTAGTATAGAACCGGGACAGGGTGAAGCTTTCTTT
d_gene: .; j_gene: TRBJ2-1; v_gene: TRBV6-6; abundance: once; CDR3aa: CASSYPLASNEQFF; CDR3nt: TGTGCCAGCAGTTACCCCCTAGCGTCCAATGAGCAGTTCTTC
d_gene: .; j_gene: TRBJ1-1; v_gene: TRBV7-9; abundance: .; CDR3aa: CASSQTDEAFF; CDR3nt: TGTGCCAGCAGCCAGACAGATGAAGCTTTCTTT
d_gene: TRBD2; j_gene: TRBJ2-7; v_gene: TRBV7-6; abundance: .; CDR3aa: CASSLALAGGPREQYF; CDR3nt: TGTGCCAGCAGCTTAGCCCTCGCGGGAGGCCCTCGCGAGCAGTACTTC
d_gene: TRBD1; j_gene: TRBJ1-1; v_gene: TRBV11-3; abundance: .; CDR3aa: CASSSSGTGGSEAFF; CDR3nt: TGTGCCAGCAGCTCGTCCGGGACAGGGGGCTCTGAAGCTTTCTTT
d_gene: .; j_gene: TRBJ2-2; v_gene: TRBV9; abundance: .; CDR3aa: CASSSTHTGELFF; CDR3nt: TGTGCCAGCAGCTCTACCCACACCGGGGAGCTGTTTTTT
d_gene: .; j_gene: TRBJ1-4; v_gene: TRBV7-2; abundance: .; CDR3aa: CASSLSGAATNEKLFF; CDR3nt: TGTGCCAGCAGCTTATCGGGAGCCGCAACTAATGAAAAACTGTTTTTT
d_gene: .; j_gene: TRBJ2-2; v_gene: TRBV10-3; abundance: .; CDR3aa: CAINPLNTGELFF; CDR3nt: TGTGCCATAAATCCCCTAAACACCGGGGAGCTGTTTTTT
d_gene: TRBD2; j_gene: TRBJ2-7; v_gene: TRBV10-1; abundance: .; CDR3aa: CASSRTSGSYEQYF; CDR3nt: TGCGCCAGCAGCAGGACTAGCGGCTCCTACGAGCAGTACTTC
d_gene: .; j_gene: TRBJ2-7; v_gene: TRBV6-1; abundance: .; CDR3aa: CASRAIGLSYEQYF; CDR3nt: TGTGCCAGCAGGGCAATTGGACTCTCCTACGAGCAGTACTTC
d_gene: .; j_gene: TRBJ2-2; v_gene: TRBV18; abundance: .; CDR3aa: CASSPQDGGIRGNTGELFF; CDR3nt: TGTGCCAGCTCACCACAGGATGGGGGGATCCGGGGGAACACCGGGGAGCTGTTTTTT
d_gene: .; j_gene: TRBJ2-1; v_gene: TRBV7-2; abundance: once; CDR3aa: CASSSNPYNEQFF; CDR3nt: TGTGCCAGCAGCTCCAACCCCTACAATGAGCAGTTCTTC
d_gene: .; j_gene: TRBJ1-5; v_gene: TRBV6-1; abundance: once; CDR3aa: CASSERQGRRGDQPQHF; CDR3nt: TGTGCCAGCAGTGAAAGGCAAGGTAGACGAGGGGATCAGCCCCAGCATTTT
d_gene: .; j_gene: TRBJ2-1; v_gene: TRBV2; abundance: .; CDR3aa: CASSNDPESEQFF; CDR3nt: TGTGCCAGCAGTAATGACCCGGAGAGTGAGCAGTTCTTC